This T cell receptor (beta chain) was identified during a study of cytomegalovirus exposure and HLA in healthy donors. Findings and caveats of the study: Several of the most significant clusters appeared linked to common viral pathogens, based on a later analysis. It was only CMV serostatus that was available as immune exposure information.

PCR involved 60 Vbeta and 13 Jbeta primers. Sequenced by immunoSEQ multiplex PCR; TCRdb stores in-frame clones only, minus some. The sample has under 200,000 clones; roughly 77% are singletons. This clone was picked up a small number of times. The antigen remains unidentified. Germline lookup yields CDR1 SGHNT and CDR2 YYREEE (reference sequence). The CDR3 is made up of 16 amino acids. V lost 3 bases and J lost 9; bases outside the gene matches: 10. V is TRBV5-4 and J is TRBJ2-1, with TRBD2 identical over 12 bases. What was sequenced was PBMCs. This clonotype was obtained from a man aged 35 to 55 in good health and CMV-seropositive. The CDR3 sequence is CASSSRTSGVLGEQFF. The CDR3 DNA sequence: TGTGCCAGCAGCTCCCGGACTAGCGGGGTTTTGGGTGAGCAGTTCTTC.